In this sample, the clone carrying this TCR beta chain turned up a few times. Other autoimmune diseases, uncontrolled infections, pregnancy or lactation led to the exclusion of patients. CDR3 regions of TCR beta were amplified from RNA transcripts. HTBI primers primed a first-round RT-PCR, and a second-round multiplex PCR followed. Each CDR3 protein gets one entry after TCRdb re-called the multiplex PCR reads with MiXCR. The sample includes hundreds of thousands of distinct CDR3 sequences, 15% of them seen just once. V was clipped by 6 bases and J by 1 base, with 13 bases between them. This CDR3 is 15 amino acids long. CDR1 and CDR2 from the germline V gene are MNHEY and SVGEGT. This record comes from a study of Graves' ophthalmopathy and Graves' hyperthyroidism.

Sequencing input: peripheral blood. The chain joins TRBV6-2 or TRBV6-3 to TRBJ1-5, with D unclear. This receptor was taken from a woman aged 18 to 35 with stable Graves' hyperthyroidism. In DNA form, the CDR3 reads TGTGCCAGCAGCCGTACGGCCCGGAGCAATCAGCCCCAGCATTTT. This gives the protein CASSRTARSNQPQHF.